This T cell receptor (beta chain) was captured by sequencing in a study of T-cell memory formation after mild COVID-19. Study in general: The TCR clusters were mostly specific to one donor.

This clonotype has just a few counts. The germline V and J ends were trimmed by 4 bases and 4 bases, with 23 bases remaining between them. CDR3 length equals 17 residues. Germline values: CDR1 SGHTA, CDR2 FQGTGA. TCRdb itself ran the 5' RACE reads through MiXCR, one entry per CDR3 protein. The sample contains about 60,000 distinct CDR3 sequences, over 9% of which appear only once. This TCR was sampled from a man between 18 and 35 years old who had mild COVID-19 (a few samples of this study predate the infection). Cell type and time point are not known. The sample was PBMCs or a T cell subset sorted from them (not recorded which). V is TRBV7-3 and J is TRBJ2-7; D gene uncertain. The CDR3 sequence is CASSSKPPGPPPYEQYV. In DNA, the CDR3 is TGTGCCAGCAGCTCGAAACCGCCGGGCCCTCCCCCTTACGAGCAGTACGTC.